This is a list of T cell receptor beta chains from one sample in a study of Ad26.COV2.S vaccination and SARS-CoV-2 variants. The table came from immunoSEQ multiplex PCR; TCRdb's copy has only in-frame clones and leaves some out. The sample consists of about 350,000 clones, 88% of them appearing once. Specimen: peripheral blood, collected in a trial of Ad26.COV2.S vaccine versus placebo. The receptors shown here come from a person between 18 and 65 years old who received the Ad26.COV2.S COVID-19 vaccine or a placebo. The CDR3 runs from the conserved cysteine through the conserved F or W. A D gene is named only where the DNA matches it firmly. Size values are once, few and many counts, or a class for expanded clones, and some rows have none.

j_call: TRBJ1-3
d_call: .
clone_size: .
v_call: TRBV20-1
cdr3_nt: TGCAGTGCTAGTGACCCGAGTGGCTCTGGAAACACCATATATTTT
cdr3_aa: CSASDPSGSGNTIYF

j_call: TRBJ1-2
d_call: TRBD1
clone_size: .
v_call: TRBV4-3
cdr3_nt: TGCGCCAGCAACCAACGAAAGGGGGCGTTGAATGGCTACACCTTC
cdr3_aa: CASNQRKGALNGYTF

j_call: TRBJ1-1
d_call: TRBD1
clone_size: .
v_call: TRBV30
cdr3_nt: TGTGCCTGGAGCAGGGGGTCTGAAGCTTTCTTT
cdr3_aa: CAWSRGSEAFF

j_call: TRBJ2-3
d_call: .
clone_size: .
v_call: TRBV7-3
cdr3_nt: TGTGCCAGCAGCTTACAAGGAGTGGATACGCAGTATTTT
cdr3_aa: CASSLQGVDTQYF

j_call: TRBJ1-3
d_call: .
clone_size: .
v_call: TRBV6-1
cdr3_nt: TGTGCCAGCAGTCCTTCGGCTTCCTCTGGAAACACCATATATTTT
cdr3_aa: CASSPSASSGNTIYF

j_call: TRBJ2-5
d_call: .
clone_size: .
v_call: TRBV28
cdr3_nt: TGTGCCAGCAGTTTATCCGGGACAACCCGGGGAGAGACCCAGTACTTC
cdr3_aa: CASSLSGTTRGETQYF

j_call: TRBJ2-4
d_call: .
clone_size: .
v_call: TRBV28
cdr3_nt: TGTGCCAGCAGTTTAATGGCGGGAGCCAAAAACATTCAGTACTTC
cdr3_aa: CASSLMAGAKNIQYF

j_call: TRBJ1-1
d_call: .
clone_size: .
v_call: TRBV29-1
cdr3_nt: TGCAGCGTTGAGGCCGCTGAAGCTTTCTTT
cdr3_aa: CSVEAAEAFF

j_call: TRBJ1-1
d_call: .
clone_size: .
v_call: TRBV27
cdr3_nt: TGTGCCACCACCGTGAAGGGCGGTATGACTGAAGCTTTCTTT
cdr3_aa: CATTVKGGMTEAFF

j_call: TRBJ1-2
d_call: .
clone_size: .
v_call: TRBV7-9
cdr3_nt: TGTGCCAGCAGCTTAGTCCAGGGAGAGTATGGCTACACCTTC
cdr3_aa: CASSLVQGEYGYTF

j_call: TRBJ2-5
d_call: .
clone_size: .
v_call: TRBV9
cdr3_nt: TGTGCCAGCAGCTCCACGGGCAGAAAGGAGACCCAGTACTTC
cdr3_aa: CASSSTGRKETQYF

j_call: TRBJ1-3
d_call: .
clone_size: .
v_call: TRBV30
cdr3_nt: TGTGCCTGGAGTCATAGGGGGGGCTCTGGAAACACCATATATTTT
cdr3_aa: CAWSHRGGSGNTIYF

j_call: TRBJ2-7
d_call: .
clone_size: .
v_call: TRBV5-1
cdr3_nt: TGCGCCAGCAGCCTTCGTGGCGGGACCTCTTACGAGCAGTACTTC
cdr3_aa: CASSLRGGTSYEQYF

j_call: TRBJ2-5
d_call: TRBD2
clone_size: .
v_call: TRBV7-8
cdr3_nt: TGTGCCAGCAGCTTAAGGAGTAGCGGGGGAAACCAAGAGACCCAGTACTTC
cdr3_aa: CASSLRSSGGNQETQYF

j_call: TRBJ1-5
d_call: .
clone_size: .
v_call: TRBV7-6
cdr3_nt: TGTGCCAGCAGCTTAGCAGGGAGTAGCAATCAGCCCCAGCATTTT
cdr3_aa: CASSLAGSSNQPQHF

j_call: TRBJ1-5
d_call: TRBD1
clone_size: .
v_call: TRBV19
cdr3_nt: TGTGCCAGTAGTACCCGGACAGGGGGTAATAGCAATCAGCCCCAGCATTTT
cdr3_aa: CASSTRTGGNSNQPQHF

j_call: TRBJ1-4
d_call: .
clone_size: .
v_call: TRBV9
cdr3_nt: TGTGCCAGCAGCTCATCCGACAGGCCTAATGAAAAACTGTTTTTT
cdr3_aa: CASSSSDRPNEKLFF

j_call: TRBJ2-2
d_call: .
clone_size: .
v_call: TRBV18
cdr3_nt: TGTGCCAGCTCACCAAACGGCGGCTCGAACACCGGGGAGCTGTTTTTT
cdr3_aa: CASSPNGGSNTGELFF

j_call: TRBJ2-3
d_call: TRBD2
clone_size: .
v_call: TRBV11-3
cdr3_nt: TGTGCCAGCAGCCCCAGGACTAGTTTGACAGATACGCAGTATTTT
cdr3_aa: CASSPRTSLTDTQYF

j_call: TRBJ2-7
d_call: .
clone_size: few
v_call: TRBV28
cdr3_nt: TGTGCCAGCAGTTCCCTCCTAGCTTTAAGCTCCTACGAGCAGTACTTC
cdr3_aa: CASSSLLALSSYEQYF

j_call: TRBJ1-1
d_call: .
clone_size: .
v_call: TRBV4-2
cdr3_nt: TGTGCCAGCAGCCAACTATTCACTGAAGCTTTCTTT
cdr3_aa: CASSQLFTEAFF

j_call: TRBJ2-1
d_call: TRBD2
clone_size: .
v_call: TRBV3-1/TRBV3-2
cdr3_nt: TGTGCCAGCAGCCAAGTGGCGGGAGGGCCCGGTGAGCAGTTCTTC
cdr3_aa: CASSQVAGGPGEQFF

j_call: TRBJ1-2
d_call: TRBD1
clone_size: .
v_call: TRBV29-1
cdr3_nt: TGCAGCGTTGAAACAGGGGTATATGGCTACACCTTC
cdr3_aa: CSVETGVYGYTF

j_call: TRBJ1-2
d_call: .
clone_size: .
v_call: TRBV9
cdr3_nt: TGTGCCAGCAGCCACGACAGCTACTATGGCTACACCTTC
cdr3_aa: CASSHDSYYGYTF

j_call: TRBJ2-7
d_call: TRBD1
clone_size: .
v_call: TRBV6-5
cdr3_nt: TGTGCCAGCAGTTACTCAGGACAGGGCGGGACCTACGAGCAGTACTTC
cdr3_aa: CASSYSGQGGTYEQYF

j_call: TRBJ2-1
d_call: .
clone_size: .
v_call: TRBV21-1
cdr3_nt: TGTGCCAGCAGCAAGACAGCGGACGGGTGGAGGGATGAGCAGTTCTTC
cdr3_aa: CASSKTADGWRDEQFF

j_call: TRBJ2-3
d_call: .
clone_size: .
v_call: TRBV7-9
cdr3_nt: TGTGCCAGCAGCTTACGAGGCGGTAGCACAGATACGCAGTATTTT
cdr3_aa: CASSLRGGSTDTQYF

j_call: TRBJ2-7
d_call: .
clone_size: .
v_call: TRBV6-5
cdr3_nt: TGTGCCAGCAGACCGGGGGTGGGGCTCCAGTACTTC
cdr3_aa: CASRPGVGLQYF